Below, 21 T cell receptor beta chains from the same sample are listed, as sequenced in a study of T cells after yellow fever vaccination (dated by TCRdb to between 2019 and 2020). Explained via the paper, the treatment or condition label denotes: live attenuated yellow fever vaccine strain. Preparation of the library involved 5' RACE. The sequencer was an Illumina HiSeq 2500. TCRdb ran its own pipeline on the public reads, namely fastp trimming at Q25 and MiXCR clone calling, and kept in-frame beta chains. Identical CDR3 protein sequences are pooled into one entry, listed with their most common genes and DNA. This sample lists 250,000 or so distinct CDR3 sequences; 6.7% were detected once. The ten biggest clones cover around 1.1% of the sample. The sample in question was CD4+ T cells sorted from PBMCs, obtained on the day of the yellow fever booster vaccination. These receptors all come from a man between 25 and 39 years old who received the YFV17D yellow fever vaccine.

A few counts support this clonotype. The gene calls are TRBV6-1 and TRBJ2-3; TRBD1 matches 9 bases. From germline, CDR1 is MNHNS and CDR2 SASEGT. There are 15 residues in the CDR3. The junction had 9 bases not matched to a gene; V was cut back by 7 bases and J by 4 bases. The CDR3 spells CASKRDRVWPDTQYF. The CDR3 nucleotides are TGTGCCAGCAAGAGGGACAGGGTATGGCCAGATACGCAGTATTTT.

The V call is TRBV20-1, the J call TRBJ2-5; D is unclear. The CDR3 totals 13 residues. Per the germline V gene, CDR1 is DFQATT and CDR2 is SNEGSKA (reference sequence). Trimming took 3 bases from V and 0 from J, leaving 8 bases between them. The CDR3 loop is CSARNGYQETQYF. The DNA of the CDR3 is TGCAGTGCTAGGAACGGCTACCAAGAGACCCAGTACTTC.

V gene TRBV9 combines with J gene TRBJ2-5; the D gene is possibly TRBD1 (6 bases). Germline CDR1 reads SGDLS; CDR2 reads YYNGEE. The ends were cut back, 0 bases at V and 0 bases at J, with 9 bases in the middle. The CDR3 has 15 residues. CDR3 in amino acids: CASSVGTGYQETQYF. In nucleotides, the CDR3 is TGTGCCAGCAGCGTAGGTACAGGGTACCAAGAGACCCAGTACTTC.

V gene TRBV20-1 combines with J gene TRBJ1-4; D uncertain. Trimming shortened V by 0 bases and J by 5 bases, and 13 bases separated the two germline ends. CDR3 size: 15 residues. Germline V gene lookup returns CDR1 DFQATT and CDR2 SNEGSKA (reference sequence). The CDR3 DNA is TGCAGTGCTAGAGATCGGGCAAGCAAAAATGAAAAACTGTTTTTT. Translated: CSARDRASKNEKLFF.

This clonotype was observed a few times. The chain couples TRBV5-1 to TRBJ2-3; 7 nucleotides agree with TRBD2. The trim removed 0 bases at V and 2 bases at J, leaving 6 bases unmatched. Germline V gene data show CDR1 as SGHRS and CDR2 as YFSETQ. This CDR3 region has 16 residues. CDR3 bases: TGCGCCAGCAGCTTGGTTCGCGGGAGAGACACAGATACGCAGTATTTT. It is translated as CASSLVRGRDTDTQYF.

This clonotype was recorded at least ten times. The chain couples TRBV12-3 or TRBV12-4 to TRBJ2-7, with TRBD2 as a possible D gene (6 bases). This CDR3 contains 14 residues. The V end lost 7 bases, the J end lost 2 bases, and 15 bases lay between the germline ends. The CDR3 coding sequence is TGTGCCAGCACCTCGGGGGTGGGGACCTACGAGCAGTACTTC. Translating gives CASTSGVGTYEQYF.

The chain has TRBV30 and TRBJ2-1, with TRBD2 identical over 7 bases. The germline CDR1 and CDR2 sequences are GTSNPN and SVGIG (reference sequence). Trimming at V came to 7 bases and at J to 8 bases, leaving 20 bases not matched to a gene. The CDR3 contains 16 residues. This chain's CDR3 is CASGTPWGRERDEQFF. The CDR3 nucleotides are TGTGCCTCCGGTACCCCGTGGGGGAGGGAGAGGGATGAGCAGTTCTTC.

The rearrangement joins TRBV6-2 or TRBV6-3 to TRBJ1-1; D not certain. V was pared by 7 bases and J by 4 bases, with 16 bases between. This CDR3 spans 14 amino acids. Germline V gene lookup returns CDR1 MNHEY and CDR2 SVGEGT. The CDR3 spells CASIISGVGTEAFF. Written as DNA, the CDR3 is TGTGCCAGCATAATCTCAGGCGTGGGCACTGAAGCTTTCTTT.

This clonotype appeared a few times. V is TRBV29-1 and J is TRBJ2-7, with 14 bases aligning to TRBD2. Germline values: CDR1 SQVTM, CDR2 ANQGSEA. The CDR3 consists of 14 residues. V dropped 3 bases and J dropped 12; count of bases not matched to a gene: 10. The DNA for the CDR3 is TGCAGCGTTGAGATTCCGGGACTAGCGGGAGTTAGGTACTTC. This gives the protein CSVEIPGLAGVRYF.

This clonotype was counted at least ten times. V usage is TRBV6-2 or TRBV6-3 and J usage is TRBJ2-1; the match to TRBD1 covers 8 bases. CDR3 length: 15 residues. V trimming: 5 bases; J trimming: 0 bases; junction bases outside the gene matches: 3. From germline, CDR1 is MNHEY and CDR2 SVGEGT. The CDR3 DNA reads as TGTGCCAGCAGTGCAGGGGGCAGCTCCTACAATGAGCAGTTCTTC. Translation: CASSAGGSSYNEQFF.

This sequence joins TRBV18 and TRBJ1-1; TRBD1 is a possible D gene (6 bases). The CDR3 runs 16 residues. Germline CDR1 and CDR2: KGHSH and LQKENI. V lost 3 bases, J lost 0 bases, and 14 bases lay in between. The CDR3 coding sequence is TGTGCCAGCTCACCCGACAGGCCCGCCTTGAACACTGAAGCTTTCTTT. It codes for CASSPDRPALNTEAFF.

This clonotype was detected ten times or more. V is TRBV5-6 and J is TRBJ2-1, with 8 nucleotides matching TRBD2. V was pared by 4 bases and J by 3 bases, with 9 bases of the junction left unmatched. CDR1 and CDR2 from the germline V gene are SGHDT and YYEEEE. The CDR3 totals 16 residues. The CDR3 loop reads CASSPPLAGDYNEQFF. CDR3 in DNA: TGTGCCAGCAGCCCCCCCCTAGCGGGCGACTACAATGAGCAGTTCTTC.

This clonotype occurred many times. The chain combines TRBV20-1 with TRBJ2-1; TRBD1 might be the D (5 bases). The V end was cut by 1 base, the J end by 7 bases, with 8 bases between. The CDR3 consists of 12 residues. The germline gives CDR1 DFQATT, CDR2 SNEGSKA (reference sequence). In DNA, the CDR3 is TGCAGTGCTAGAGGGCCAGGGAATGAGCAGTTCTTC. Translated, it gives CSARGPGNEQFF.

This rearrangement joins TRBV12-3 or TRBV12-4 to TRBJ1-2; TRBD1 matches at 7 bases. The CDR3 totals 13 residues. The trim removed 5 bases at V and 4 bases at J, leaving 4 bases unmatched. CDR3 DNA sequence: TGTGCCAGCAGTCGACAGGGAGCCTATGGCTACACCTTC. It codes for CASSRQGAYGYTF.

This clonotype was observed many times. The V call is TRBV7-9, the J call TRBJ1-2; a possible D gene is TRBD1 (6 bases). The CDR3 length is 12 residues. The germline V gene has CDR1 SEHNR and CDR2 FQNEAQ (reference sequence). Trimming pared 6 bases from V and 4 bases from J, leaving 9 bases between. In DNA form, the CDR3 reads TGTGCCAGCAGTACAGGGACCTATGGCTACACCTTC. Encoded protein: CASSTGTYGYTF.

This clonotype was detected a few times. The J gene is TRBJ2-4, the V gene TRBV7-2; 10 positions match TRBD2. Germline V gives CDR1 SGHTA, CDR2 FQGNSA. CDR3 length: 15 amino acids. V lost 4 bases and J lost 8; bases outside the gene matches: 8. The CDR3 reads CASSWLAGEVHIQYF. The CDR3 nucleotides read TGTGCCAGCAGCTGGCTAGCGGGAGAGGTACACATTCAGTACTTC.

This clonotype was observed at least ten times. V usage is TRBV5-1 and J usage is TRBJ1-4, with unresolved D. The CDR3 is 13 amino acids. Germline CDR1 reads SGHRS; CDR2 reads YFSETQ. The ends were cut back, 1 base at V and 4 bases at J, with 5 bases in the middle. The CDR3 nucleotides are TGCGCCAGCAGCTTGAGTCTTAATGAAAAACTGTTTTTT. Translated: CASSLSLNEKLFF.

V and J are TRBV7-2 and TRBJ2-7, with 8 bases identical to TRBD2. Germline CDR1 is SGHTA and CDR2 is FQGNSA. This CDR3 region has 14 residues. Unmatched junction bases numbered 6, after V lost 1 base and J lost 7 bases. CDR3 protein: CASSLEVSGMEQYF. In DNA, the CDR3 is TGTGCCAGCAGCTTAGAAGTTAGCGGGATGGAGCAGTACTTC.

The chain links TRBV7-2 to TRBJ1-6; 8 nucleotides agree with TRBD1. J lost 10 bases, V lost 2 bases, and 7 bases had no gene match. The CDR3 loop spans 15 amino acids. The germline V gene encodes CDR1 SGHTA and CDR2 FQGNSA. The CDR3 loop reads CASSLTGQDFSPLHF. In nucleotides, the CDR3 is TGTGCCAGCAGCTTAACGGGACAGGATTTCTCACCCCTCCACTTT.

The rearrangement joins TRBV19 to TRBJ2-7, with D hard to call. Between the trimmed V and J ends, which lost 4 bases and 6 bases, there was a span of 16 bases. The CDR3 has 14 amino acids. The V gene's germline CDR1 is LNHDA and CDR2 SQIVND (reference sequence). The CDR3 here is CASSTGRVVSEQYF. The CDR3, as DNA: TGTGCCAGTAGTACCGGACGAGTAGTGTCCGAGCAGTACTTC. Full variable domain (outside the CDR3, taken from reference TRBV19 and TRBJ2-7): DGGITQSPKYLFRKEGQNVTLSCEQNLNHDAMYWYRQDPGQGLRLIYYSQIVNDFQKGDIAEGYSVSREKKESFPLTVTSAQKNPTAFYLCASSTGRVVSEQYFGPGTRLTVT.

This clonotype was seen many times. The CDR3 nucleotides are TGCGCCAGCAGCCAAGGATACGGGACTTTATACGAGCAGTACTTC. Translating gives CASSQGYGTLYEQYF. This chain links TRBV4-3 with TRBJ2-7; possibly TRBD2 for D (6 bases). The CDR3 covers 15 residues. Looked up from germline, CDR1 is LGHNA and CDR2 is YSLEER. V was trimmed by 1 base and J by 4 bases, leaving 14 bases between them.